This T cell receptor (beta chain) was sequenced for a study of T-cell memory formation after mild COVID-19. Study observations and caveats: SARS-CoV-2 specificity of second-wave clones peaking day 37 was unconfirmed. Later expanders leaned CD4+, whereas clones that contracted between day 15 and 85 were balanced CD4/CD8.

Turning to this clonotype: The antigen is unknown.

Germline V CDR1 and CDR2: SGHDT, YYEEEE. This CDR3 comprises 13 residues. Trimming removed 6 bases at V and 3 bases at J, with 13 bases between. 5'RACE with constant-segment primers yielded barcoded, UMI-tagged TCR alpha and TCR beta cDNA libraries. In TCRdb, the 5' RACE reads were re-called with MiXCR into one record per CDR3 protein. The repertoire includes about 150,000 distinct CDR3 sequences, roughly 15% of them detected once, and approximately 14% sits in the top ten. The chain has TRBV5-6 and TRBJ2-7; D is unresolved. The sequencing sample was made of PBMCs or a T cell subset sorted from them (not recorded which). The origin of this receptor is an adult woman who had mild COVID-19 (a few samples of this study predate the infection). Cell type and time point are not known. The CDR3 coding sequence is TGTGCCAGCACCGCCGACACGGTCTACGAGCAGTACTTC. This codes for CASTADTVYEQYF. Looking up the rest from reference TRBV5-6 and TRBJ2-7 gives the full variable domain: DAGVTQSPTHLIKTRGQQVTLRCSPKSGHDTVSWYQQALGQGPQFIFQYYEEEERQRGNFPDRFSGHQFPNYSSELNVNALLLGDSALYLCASTADTVYEQYFGPGTRLTVT.